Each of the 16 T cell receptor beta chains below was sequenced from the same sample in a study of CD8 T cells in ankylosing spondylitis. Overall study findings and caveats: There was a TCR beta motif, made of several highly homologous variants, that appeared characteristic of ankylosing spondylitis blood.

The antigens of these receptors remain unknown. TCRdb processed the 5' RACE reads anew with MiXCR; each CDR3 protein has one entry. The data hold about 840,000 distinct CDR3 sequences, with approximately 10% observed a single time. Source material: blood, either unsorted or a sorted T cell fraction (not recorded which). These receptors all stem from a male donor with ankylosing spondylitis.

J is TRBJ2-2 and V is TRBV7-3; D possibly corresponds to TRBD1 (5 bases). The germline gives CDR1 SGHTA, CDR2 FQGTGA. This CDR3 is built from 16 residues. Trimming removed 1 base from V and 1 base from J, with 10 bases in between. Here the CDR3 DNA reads TGTGCCAGCAGCTTAATGGGCGGACAGAACACCGGGGAGCTGTTTTTT. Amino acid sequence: CASSLMGGQNTGELFF. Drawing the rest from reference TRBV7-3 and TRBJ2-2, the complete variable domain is GAGVSQTPSNKVTEKGKYVELRCDPISGHTALYWYRQSLGQGPEFLIYFQGTGAADDSGLPNDRFFAVRPEGSVSTLKIQRTERGDSAVYLCASSLMGGQNTGELFFGEGSRLTVL.

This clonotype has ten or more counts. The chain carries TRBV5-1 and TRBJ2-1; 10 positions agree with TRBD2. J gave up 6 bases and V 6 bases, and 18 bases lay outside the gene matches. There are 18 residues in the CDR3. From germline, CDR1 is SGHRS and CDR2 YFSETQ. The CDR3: CASTPGLAFNEEVNEQFF. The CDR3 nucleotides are TGCGCCAGCACTCCGGGACTAGCGTTTAACGAGGAGGTCAATGAGCAGTTCTTC.

The CDR3 reads CSARDNGAYEQYF. CDR3 coding DNA: TGCAGTGCTAGAGACAACGGGGCCTACGAGCAGTACTTC. The rearrangement links TRBV20-1 to TRBJ2-7, with D maybe TRBD2 (5 bases). The CDR3 length is 13 residues. The V gene lost 0 bases and the J gene lost 2 bases, with 8 bases spanning the gap. CDR1 is DFQATT and CDR2 is SNEGSKA in the germline V gene (reference sequence).

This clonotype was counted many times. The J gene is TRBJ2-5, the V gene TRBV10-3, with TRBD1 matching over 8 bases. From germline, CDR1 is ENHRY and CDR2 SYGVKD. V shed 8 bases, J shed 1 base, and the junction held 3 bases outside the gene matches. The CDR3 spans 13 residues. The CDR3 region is CAIRTGIQETQYF. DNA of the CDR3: TGTGCCATCCGGACAGGGATCCAAGAGACCCAGTACTTC.

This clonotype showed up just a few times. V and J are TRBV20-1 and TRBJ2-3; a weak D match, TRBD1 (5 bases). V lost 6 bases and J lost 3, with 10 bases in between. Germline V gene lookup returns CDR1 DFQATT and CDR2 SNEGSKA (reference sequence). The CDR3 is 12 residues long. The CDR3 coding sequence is TGCAGTGCGACACCAGGGACAGATACGCAGTATTTT. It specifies CSATPGTDTQYF.

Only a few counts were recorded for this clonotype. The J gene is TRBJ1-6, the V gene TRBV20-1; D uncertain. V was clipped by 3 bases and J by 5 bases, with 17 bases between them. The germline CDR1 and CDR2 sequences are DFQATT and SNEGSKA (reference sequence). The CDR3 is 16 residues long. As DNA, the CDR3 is TGCAGTGCTAGTCCTGGGGAGCTACCTCATAATTCACCCCTCCACTTT. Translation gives CSASPGELPHNSPLHF.

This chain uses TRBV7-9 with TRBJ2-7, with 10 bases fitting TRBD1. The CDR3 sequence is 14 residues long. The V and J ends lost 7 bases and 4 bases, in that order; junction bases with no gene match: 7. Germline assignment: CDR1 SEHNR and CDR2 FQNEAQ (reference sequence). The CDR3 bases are TGTGCCAGCACCCGACAGGGGGCGGGATACGAGCAGTACTTC. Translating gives CASTRQGAGYEQYF. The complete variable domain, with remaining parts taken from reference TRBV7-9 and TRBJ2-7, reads DTGVSQNPRHKITKRGQNVTFRCDPISEHNRLYWYRQTLGQGPEFLTYFQNEAQLEKSRLLSDRFSAERPKGSFSTLEIQRTEQGDSAMYLCASTRQGAGYEQYFGPGTRLTVT.

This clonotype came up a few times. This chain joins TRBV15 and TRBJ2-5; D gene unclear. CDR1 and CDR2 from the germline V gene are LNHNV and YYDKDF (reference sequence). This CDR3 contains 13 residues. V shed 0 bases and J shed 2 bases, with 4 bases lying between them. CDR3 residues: CATSREGQETQYF. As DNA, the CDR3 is TGTGCCACCAGCAGAGAGGGACAAGAGACCCAGTACTTC. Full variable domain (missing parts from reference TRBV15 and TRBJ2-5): DAMVIQNPRYQVTQFGKPVTLSCSQTLNHNVMYWYQQKSSQAPKLLFHYYDKDFNNEADTPDNFQSRRPNTSFCFLDIRSPGLGDTAMYLCATSREGQETQYFGPGTRLLVL.

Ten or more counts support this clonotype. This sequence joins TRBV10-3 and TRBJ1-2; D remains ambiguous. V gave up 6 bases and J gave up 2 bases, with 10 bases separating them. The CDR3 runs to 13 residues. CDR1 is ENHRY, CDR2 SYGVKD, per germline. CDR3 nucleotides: TGTGCCATCAGACAAGGACCGAACTATGGCTACACCTTC. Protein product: CAIRQGPNYGYTF.

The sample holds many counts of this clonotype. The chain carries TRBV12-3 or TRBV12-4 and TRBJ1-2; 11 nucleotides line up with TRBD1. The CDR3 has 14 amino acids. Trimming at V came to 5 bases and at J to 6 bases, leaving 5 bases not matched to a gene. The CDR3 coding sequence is TGTGCCAGCAGTGCCCCGGACAGGGGGCATGGCTACACCTTC. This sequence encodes CASSAPDRGHGYTF.

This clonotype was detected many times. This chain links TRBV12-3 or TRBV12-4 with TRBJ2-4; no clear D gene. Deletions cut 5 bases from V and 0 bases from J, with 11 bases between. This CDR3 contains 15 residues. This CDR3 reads CASSLLRKAKNIQYF. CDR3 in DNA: TGTGCCAGCAGTCTCCTCCGTAAAGCCAAAAACATTCAGTACTTC.

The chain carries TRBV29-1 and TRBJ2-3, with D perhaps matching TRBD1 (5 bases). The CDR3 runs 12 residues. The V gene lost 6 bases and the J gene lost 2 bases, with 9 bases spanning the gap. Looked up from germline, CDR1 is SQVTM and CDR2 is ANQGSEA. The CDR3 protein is CSVGRATDTQYF. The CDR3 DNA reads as TGCAGCGTGGGCAGGGCCACAGATACGCAGTATTTT.

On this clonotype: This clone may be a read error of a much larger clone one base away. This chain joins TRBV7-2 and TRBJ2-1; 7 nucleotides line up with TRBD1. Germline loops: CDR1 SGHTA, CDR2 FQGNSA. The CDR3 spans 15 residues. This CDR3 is CASSSGGSSFNEQFF. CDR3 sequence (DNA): TGTGCCAGCAGCTCAGGGGGATCCTCCTTCAATGAGCAGTTCTTC.

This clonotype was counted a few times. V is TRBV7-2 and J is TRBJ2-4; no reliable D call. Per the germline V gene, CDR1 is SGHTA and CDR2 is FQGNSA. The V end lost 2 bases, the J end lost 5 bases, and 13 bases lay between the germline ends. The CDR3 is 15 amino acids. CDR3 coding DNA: TGTGCCAGCAGCTTAAGATTAGGGTTCCAAAACATTCAGTACTTC. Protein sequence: CASSLRLGFQNIQYF.

The CDR3 protein is CASSWGTENEQFF. CDR3 bases: TGCGCCAGCAGCTGGGGGACAGAGAATGAGCAGTTCTTC. The gene calls are TRBV5-1 and TRBJ2-1; 7 bases fit TRBD1. In germline, CDR1 is SGHRS, CDR2 YFSETQ. This CDR3 has 13 residues. V dropped 3 bases and J dropped 7; count of bases not matched to a gene: 4.

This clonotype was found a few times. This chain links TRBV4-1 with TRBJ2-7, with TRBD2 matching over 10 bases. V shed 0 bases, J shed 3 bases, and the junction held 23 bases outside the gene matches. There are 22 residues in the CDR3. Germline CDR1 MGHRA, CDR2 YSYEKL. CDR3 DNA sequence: TGCGCCAGCAGCCAAGATGTGCCTCCCTCCGGTCTAGCGGGAGATCGAATCTACGAGCAGTACTTC. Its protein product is CASSQDVPPSGLAGDRIYEQYF.